A selection of T cell receptor beta chains follows, all from one sample in a study of blood T cell repertoires in COVID-19. The assay was immunoSEQ multiplex PCR, and TCRdb's table has in-frame clones only and misses some. The repertoire holds tens of thousands of clones, with roughly 89% as singletons. The sequencing input was peripheral blood. The receptor set was obtained from a human donor in a cohort sampled during active COVID-19. CDR3s include the opening cysteine and the closing phenylalanine or tryptophan. D genes are given only for firm matches. Size is stated for part of the rows, as once, few or many counts, or as a class when the clone is expanded.

-,TRBD2,TRBV18,TRBJ2-3,TGTGCCAGCTCACCGGGGACTAGCGGGAGTAACACAGATACGCAGTATTTT,CASSPGTSGSNTDTQYF
-,-,TRBV6-5,TRBJ1-2,TGTGCCAGCAGTTATCGGCGGAACTATGGCTACACCTTC,CASSYRRNYGYTF
-,TRBD2,TRBV28,TRBJ2-1,TGTGCCAGCAGTTTTGAGACTAGCGGGAGTGATGAGCAGTTCTTC,CASSFETSGSDEQFF
-,-,TRBV27,TRBJ1-4,TGTGCCAGCAGTTTATCGGCCCGGGTGTTTAATGAAAAACTGTTTTTT,CASSLSARVFNEKLFF
-,TRBD1,TRBV18,TRBJ1-1,TGTGCCAGCTCACCGAGACAGGGGGGCTGGGGAGCTTTCTTT,CASSPRQGGWGAFF
-,-,TRBV9,TRBJ2-5,TGTGCCAGCAGCGTAGGGCAGGGTCAGGAGACCCAGTACTTC,CASSVGQGQETQYF
-,TRBD1,TRBV2,TRBJ1-4,TGTGCCAGCCGATATGGGGACAGTTGGGAAAAACTGTTTTTT,CASRYGDSWEKLFF
-,-,TRBV28,TRBJ2-7,TGTGCCAGCGGGATCACTGGGAGAAACTACGAGCAGTACTTC,CASGITGRNYEQYF
medium-sized,TRBD2,TRBV6-9,TRBJ2-2,TGTGCCAGCAGTTACCCGAGCGGGGGGGAACCGTCCCCGAACACCGGGGAGCTGTTTTTT,CASSYPSGGEPSPNTGELFF
-,TRBD1,TRBV7-2,TRBJ2-1,TGTGCCAGCAGCTTAGACAGGGGCTACAATGAGCAGTTCTTC,CASSLDRGYNEQFF
-,TRBD1,TRBV6-5,TRBJ2-7,TGTGCCAGCAGTTACTCCCCCCCCGCAGGGGGCGGCGAGCAGTACTTC,CASSYSPPAGGGEQYF
-,-,TRBV18,TRBJ1-3,TGTGCCAGCTCACCAAGAACAGGTATCCGGGACACCATATATTTT,CASSPRTGIRDTIYF
-,TRBD2,TRBV7-9,TRBJ2-1,TGTGCCAGCAGAAGACTAGCGGGAGAGGAGTTCTTC,CASRRLAGEEFF
-,-,TRBV7-6,TRBJ1-2,TGTGCCAGCAGCTTAGGAGGGCGTAACTATGGCTACACCTTC,CASSLGGRNYGYTF
-,-,TRBV19,TRBJ1-5,TGTGCCAGTAGTATCGGTTTTTCGGGGGGGCTAAGCAATCAGCCCCAGCATTTT,CASSIGFSGGLSNQPQHF
-,TRBD1,TRBV9,TRBJ1-6,TGTGCCAGCAGCGTAGATGGACAGGGCTATTCACCCCTCCACTTT,CASSVDGQGYSPLHF
-,TRBD2,TRBV3-1/TRBV3-2,TRBJ2-7,TGTGCCAGCAGTCTACCGACTAGCGGGAGCCACGAGCAGTACTTC,CASSLPTSGSHEQYF
once,TRBD1,TRBV5-4,TRBJ2-7,TGTGCCAGCAGCTTACTACCGACAGGGGCCTACGAGCAGTACTTC,CASSLLPTGAYEQYF
once,-,TRBV20-1,TRBJ1-2,TGCAGTGCTAGTACAGGCCGCTATGGCTACACCTTC,CSASTGRYGYTF
-,-,TRBV14,TRBJ2-1,TGTGCCAGCAGCCAAGATCCCCTAGCGACCTACAATGAGCAGTTCTTC,CASSQDPLATYNEQFF
-,-,TRBV6-6,TRBJ1-2,TGTGCCAGCAGTTACTCGACTTTGGGCTACACCTTC,CASSYSTLGYTF
-,-,TRBV27,TRBJ1-3,TGTGCCAGCAGTGTCTCCTCTGGAAACACCATATATTTT,CASSVSSGNTIYF
-,-,TRBV19,TRBJ2-1,TGTGCCAGTCGAGGTGGAGTGCGAACCGATGAGCAGTTCTTC,CASRGGVRTDEQFF
-,TRBD2,TRBV6-6,TRBJ2-7,TGTGCCAGCAGTGATACTAGCGGGGGTACCTACGAGCAGTACTTC,CASSDTSGGTYEQYF
-,TRBD1,TRBV15,TRBJ1-1,TGTGCCACCAGCAGATCCGGCAGGGGGCCTATGAACACTGAAGCTTTCTTT,CATSRSGRGPMNTEAFF
once,TRBD2,TRBV11-1,TRBJ2-1,TGTGCCAGCAGACCACTAGCGGGGGGCTACAATGAGCAGTTCTTC,CASRPLAGGYNEQFF
-,-,TRBV7-7,TRBJ2-5,TGTGCTAGCAGCCCGTTCGCACCGAACTACCAAGAGACCCAGTACTTC,CASSPFAPNYQETQYF
-,-,TRBV6-5,TRBJ2-3,TGTGCCAGCAAGGGAGGTAGCGGCACAGATACGCAGTATTTT,CASKGGSGTDTQYF
-,TRBD2,TRBV6-5,TRBJ2-7,TGTGCCAGCAGGAGGACTAGCGGGAGCTCCTACGAGCAGTACTTC,CASRRTSGSSYEQYF
-,-,TRBV5-1,TRBJ2-2,TGCGCCAGCAGCCGACAGGCCGACACCGGGGAGCTGTTTTTT,CASSRQADTGELFF
-,-,TRBV5-5,TRBJ2-3,TGTGCCAGCAGCTTGTTCAGGGGCACAGATACGCAGTATTTT,CASSLFRGTDTQYF
-,TRBD1,TRBV11-3,TRBJ2-7,TGTGCCAGCAGCCTCGGACAGGGTGAGTCCTACGAGCAGTACTTC,CASSLGQGESYEQYF
-,TRBD2,TRBV14,TRBJ2-1,TGTGCCAGCAGCCGAGGACTAGCGCTCTGGAATGAGCAGTTCTTC,CASSRGLALWNEQFF
-,-,TRBV19,TRBJ1-6,TGTGCCAGTAACCTCGGAGGGAGCTCCTATAATTCACCCCTCCACTTT,CASNLGGSSYNSPLHF
-,-,TRBV19,TRBJ1-1,TGTGCCAGTAGTATAGATTGGGATGTCACGGGGTTGCCTGAAGCTTTCTTT,CASSIDWDVTGLPEAFF
-,-,TRBV5-6,TRBJ2-1,TGTGCCAGCAGCCCCGGGCGGGCCGGGGATGAGCAGTTCTTC,CASSPGRAGDEQFF
-,TRBD1,TRBV6-1,TRBJ1-6,TGTGCCAGCAGTGATACAGGGGGCCGGCATTCACCCCTCCACTTT,CASSDTGGRHSPLHF
-,-,TRBV20-1,TRBJ2-7,TGCAGTGCTAGATCCGGTTTGGAGCAGTACTTC,CSARSGLEQYF
-,-,TRBV18,TRBJ2-7,TGTGCCAGCTCACCAAGTTCGGGGTCCACCTACGAGCAGTACTTC,CASSPSSGSTYEQYF
-,-,TRBV4-3,TRBJ2-5,TGCGCCAGCAGCCAAGGTGGGGCGACGGAGACCCAGTACTTC,CASSQGGATETQYF